Reported below is one TCR beta chain. In germline, CDR1 is MNHEY, CDR2 SVGEGT. The J segment lost 5 bases and the V segment lost 0 bases, leaving 9 bases of the junction unmatched. There are 16 residues in the CDR3. In the authors' methods: By means of reference gene primer amplification, nucleated cell counts were estimated. TCRdb's copy holds only in-frame clones and misses some; the assay was immunoSEQ multiplex PCR. V and J calls and clone size are copied from that table; D and trimming were computed from the DNA. The profile covers 70,000 to 90,000 clones, with over 80% appearing a single time and 9.5% to 12% taken by the ten largest. These data belong to a study of blood T cell repertoires in COVID-19. Study as a whole: Italy, Spain and the United States were the sources of the convalescent and acute COVID-19 samples. Sample material is recorded as cDNA or gDNA derived from T cells, B-cell-depleted T cells, or PBMCs.

This clonotype was sampled from a human donor in a cohort sampled during active COVID-19. V and J are TRBV6-2 or TRBV6-3 and TRBJ2-7; 8 positions agree with TRBD2. The material sequenced was peripheral blood. CDR3 sequence: CASSYSALDSGDEQYF. The CDR3, as DNA: TGTGCCAGCAGTTACTCAGCCTTGGATAGCGGGGACGAGCAGTACTTC.